The sequence of this T cell receptor (beta chain) was determined in a study of blood T cell repertoires in COVID-19. As for the study in general: Some COVID-19 samples were acute and others convalescent; all came from the United States, Italy and Spain.

In the original workflow: Reference gene primer amplification gave nucleated cell count estimates. Repertoires were generated with immunoSEQ multiplex PCR, while TCRdb's copy carries only in-frame clones and drops some. V, J and clone size are those of that table, while D and trimming were read from the DNA. Found here are about 160,000 clones, about four fifths of them singletons; the top ten hold around 3.4%. This clone was seen a handful of times. The receptor comes from an elderly woman with acute or convalescent COVID-19. The sequencing input was peripheral blood.

The CDR3 here is CASSIEGKSTYGYTF. Written as DNA, the CDR3 is TGTGCCAGTAGTATCGAGGGAAAGAGTACCTATGGCTACACCTTC. The J gene is TRBJ1-2, the V gene TRBV19; D unresolved. CDR1 is LNHDA and CDR2 is SQIVND in the germline V gene (reference sequence). Trimming stripped 3 bases from V and 4 bases from J, with 15 bases between. CDR3 size: 15 residues. Based on the CDR3 plus reference TRBV19 and TRBJ1-2, the full variable domain is DGGITQSPKYLFRKEGQNVTLSCEQNLNHDAMYWYRQDPGQGLRLIYYSQIVNDFQKGDIAEGYSVSREKKESFPLTVTSAQKNPTAFYLCASSIEGKSTYGYTFGSGTRLTVV.